Presented here are 4 T cell receptor beta chains from one specimen sequenced in a study of early T cells in non-severe SARS-CoV-2 infection. TCRdb fed the 5' RACE reads into MiXCR, producing one record per CDR3 protein. The data show tens of thousands of distinct CDR3 sequences, 12% seen once. Sequencing was carried out using whole blood. The receptors were sampled from an adult who was a healthcare worker with PCR-confirmed SARS-CoV-2 infection or an uninfected control (not recorded which).

This clonotype appeared a few times. The chain couples TRBV4-2 to TRBJ2-7; 8 nucleotides align to TRBD2. With V trimmed by 4 bases and J by 2 bases, 4 bases remained unmatched. CDR1 LGHNA and CDR2 YNFKEQ come from the germline V gene. The CDR3 has 14 amino acids. CDR3 protein: CASSRERGTYEQYF. CDR3 bases: TGTGCCAGCAGCCGGGAGCGGGGGACCTACGAGCAGTACTTC.

The chain couples TRBV29-1 to TRBJ2-5; a possible D gene is TRBD1 (5 bases). Germline CDR1 SQVTM, CDR2 ANQGSEA. Between the trimmed V and J ends, which lost 7 bases and 5 bases, there was a span of 20 bases. CDR3 size: 14 residues. CDR3 protein: CSATGGVAWETQYF. CDR3 nucleotides: TGCAGCGCTACAGGTGGCGTTGCGTGGGAGACCCAGTACTTC.

This clonotype was recorded a few times. V usage is TRBV18 and J usage is TRBJ2-4; 8 positions match TRBD1. Germline loops: CDR1 KGHSH, CDR2 LQKENI. The CDR3 runs to 15 residues. V was pared by 0 bases and J by 5 bases, with 3 bases of the junction left unmatched. The chain's CDR3 is CASSPPTGEENIQYF. The CDR3 nucleotides read TGTGCCAGCTCACCACCGACAGGGGAGGAAAACATTCAGTACTTC.

This clonotype showed up many times. V is TRBV20-1 and J is TRBJ1-2; a weak D match, TRBD1 (5 bases). The CDR3 has 14 residues. Germline V CDR1 and CDR2: DFQATT, SNEGSKA (reference sequence). V was shortened by 0 bases and J by 3 bases, with 11 bases between the two germline ends. CDR3 region: CSAREGRVDYGYTF. Here the CDR3 DNA reads TGCAGTGCTAGAGAGGGCAGGGTTGACTATGGCTACACCTTC.